The 28 T cell receptor beta chains below all came from one sample that was sequenced in a study of identical twins. Using its own MiXCR run on the 5' RACE reads, TCRdb lists one record per CDR3 protein. This sample has about 890,000 distinct CDR3 sequences, with roughly 12% found just once. This sample also belongs to another study, concerning yellow fever vaccine responses in identical twins.

The source material was PBMCs. The source of these receptors is a woman under 30 in good health.

There are many counts of this clonotype. The chain uses TRBV5-1 and TRBJ1-1, with a possible D match to TRBD1 (6 bases). This CDR3 is built from 15 residues. The germline CDR1 and CDR2 sequences are SGHRS and YFSETQ. V was shortened by 2 bases and J by 5 bases, with 16 bases between the two germline ends. CDR3 DNA: TGCGCCAGCAGCTTTTTTGCAGGGGATATTACTGAAGCTTTCTTT. Translated: CASSFFAGDITEAFF.

This clonotype was recorded a few times. This chain joins TRBV20-1 and TRBJ2-7; 12 nucleotides agree with TRBD2. Trimming took 5 bases from V and 3 from J; bases not matched to a gene: 5. CDR1 DFQATT and CDR2 SNEGSKA come from the germline V gene (reference sequence). The length of the CDR3 is 14 residues. The CDR3 nucleotides are TGCAGTGCTGCCGCGACTAGCGGGAGCTACGAGCAGTACTTC. This codes for CSAAATSGSYEQYF.

This clonotype was picked up a small number of times. The chain couples TRBV6-6 to TRBJ1-2; 7 nucleotides match TRBD1. The germline CDR1 and CDR2 sequences are MNHNY and SVGAGI (reference sequence). J lost 6 bases, V lost 6 bases, and 4 bases had no gene match. This CDR3 is built from 12 residues. The DNA of the CDR3 is TGTGCCAGCAGACAAACAGGGGATGGCTACACCTTC. It codes for CASRQTGDGYTF.

This clonotype was recorded a few times. The rearrangement joins TRBV12-3 or TRBV12-4 to TRBJ2-5; no reliable D call. The CDR3 runs 15 residues. Trimming left V 5 bases short and J 7 bases short, with 20 bases between. DNA of the CDR3: TGTGCCAGCAGTCCACCGGCCCCTCTCGATGGGACCCAGTACTTC. As protein: CASSPPAPLDGTQYF.

In this sample, this clonotype turned up many times. In DNA, the CDR3 is TGTGCCAGCAGTGAGGGGACTAGCGCGTCCTACAATGAGCAGTTCTTC. Protein sequence: CASSEGTSASYNEQFF. The chain joins TRBV6-1 to TRBJ2-1, with 10 positions matching TRBD2. The germline V gene has CDR1 MNHNS and CDR2 SASEGT. The CDR3 covers 16 residues. The V gene end was trimmed by 3 bases and the J gene end by 1 base; junction bases not matched to a gene: 3.

This clonotype has just a few counts. The chain is built from TRBV20-1 and TRBJ2-1; D tentatively reads TRBD1 or TRBD2 (5 bases each). There are 15 residues in the CDR3. Trimming shortened V by 1 base and J by 7 bases, and 17 bases separated the two germline ends. Looked up from germline, CDR1 is DFQATT and CDR2 is SNEGSKA (reference sequence). Here the CDR3 reads CSARAGTPIYNEQFF. In nucleotides, the CDR3 is TGCAGTGCTAGAGCCGGGACCCCTATTTATAATGAGCAGTTCTTC.

The chain couples TRBV5-1 to TRBJ2-7; D may match TRBD1 or TRBD2 (5 bases each). This CDR3 has 16 amino acids. V was shortened by 5 bases and J by 7 bases, with 25 bases between the two germline ends. CDR1 is SGHRS and CDR2 is YFSETQ in the germline V gene. In DNA, the CDR3 is TGCGCCAGCAGTCTCGCACAACCGGGACCCCTCGGGGAGCAGTACTTC. It yields the protein CASSLAQPGPLGEQYF.

This clonotype occurred a few times. The chain is built from TRBV9 and TRBJ1-1; a possible D gene is TRBD1 (5 bases). Trimming pared 3 bases from V and 4 bases from J, leaving 19 bases between. Germline lookup yields CDR1 SGDLS and CDR2 YYNGEE. The CDR3 spans 16 residues. The CDR3 nucleotides read TGTGCCAGCAGCGGTGAATTAGGGGCTTGGGTCACTGAAGCTTTCTTT. Translation gives CASSGELGAWVTEAFF.

The sample holds many counts of this clonotype. This sequence joins TRBV3-1 and TRBJ2-2; 7 bases map to TRBD1. This CDR3 has 15 residues. With 4 bases clipped from V and 8 bases from J, the junction kept 10 bases outside the gene matches. Germline values: CDR1 LGHDT, CDR2 YNNKEL (reference sequence). In DNA, the CDR3 is TGTGCCAGCAGCCTTGGGACAGCCACGGGAGGGGAGCTGTTTTTT. Translating gives CASSLGTATGGELFF.

This clonotype was seen only a few times. The chain carries TRBV7-9 and TRBJ2-2, with D possibly being TRBD2 (6 bases). This CDR3 contains 15 residues. V was cut by 5 bases and J by 4 bases, with 14 bases left in between. Germline V gene data show CDR1 as SEHNR and CDR2 as FQNEAQ (reference sequence). DNA for the CDR3: TGTGCCAGCAGCCAAATGGGGACTTCCACCGGGGAGCTGTTTTTT. Translating it yields CASSQMGTSTGELFF.

This clonotype was observed a few times. This chain joins TRBV15 and TRBJ2-1; 12 bases line up with TRBD2. This CDR3 spans 17 amino acids. The J segment lost 2 bases and the V segment lost 3 bases, leaving 5 bases of the junction unmatched. The germline CDR1 and CDR2 sequences are LNHNV and YYDKDF (reference sequence). The CDR3 DNA follows: TGTGCCACCAGCAGCGACCGACTAGCGGGAGCCTACAATGAGCAGTTCTTC. Amino acids: CATSSDRLAGAYNEQFF.

This clonotype has more than one count but fewer than ten. The rearrangement uses TRBV10-3 and TRBJ1-1, with a weak D call TRBD1 (5 bases). V lost 2 bases to trimming and J lost 0 bases, with 13 bases between them. The germline gives CDR1 ENHRY, CDR2 SYGVKD. The CDR3 contains 16 residues. Here the CDR3 DNA reads TGTGCCATCAGTGAGCTTGGGAAAGGGGTGAACACTGAAGCTTTCTTT. Its protein is CAISELGKGVNTEAFF.

Ten or more counts support this clonotype. V and J are TRBV12-3 or TRBV12-4 and TRBJ2-1; 10 bases fit TRBD1. Losses at the gene ends were 3 bases for V and 4 bases for J; bases not matched to a gene: 6. This CDR3 region has 16 residues. The CDR3 bases are TGTGCCAGCAGTTTGGACGGGACAGGGGTTTACAATGAGCAGTTCTTC. Translated: CASSLDGTGVYNEQFF.

CDR3 protein: CSARDQGRREGTYNEQFF. In DNA form, the CDR3 reads TGCAGTGCTAGAGATCAAGGCCGGCGGGAGGGCACCTACAATGAGCAGTTCTTC. The chain carries TRBV20-1 and TRBJ2-1; 9 nucleotides agree with TRBD2. Germline V gives CDR1 DFQATT, CDR2 SNEGSKA (reference sequence). CDR3 size: 18 residues. The V segment lost 0 bases and the J segment 2 bases; nucleotides outside the gene matches: 11.

The V and J genes are TRBV25-1 and TRBJ2-2, with D possibly called TRBD1 or TRBD2 (5 bases each). The V gene lost 1 base and the J gene lost 0 bases, with 9 bases spanning the gap. This CDR3 comprises 16 residues. The germline V gene encodes CDR1 MGHDK and CDR2 SYGVNS. The CDR3 loop is CASSEFSGPNTGELFF. CDR3 DNA: TGTGCCAGCAGTGAATTCTCGGGACCGAACACCGGGGAGCTGTTTTTT.

This clonotype was recorded many times. A junction end diverges from the germline sequence, so it may reflect a read error. The chain carries TRBV12-3 or TRBV12-4 and TRBJ2-2, with 8 bases lining up with TRBD2. This CDR3 has 19 amino acids. The CDR3 region is CACSFGPSYGTRDTGELFF. CDR3 DNA: TGTGCCTGCAGTTTTGGTCCGTCGTACGGGACTAGAGATACCGGGGAGCTGTTTTTT.

This sequence joins TRBV2 and TRBJ2-7; D unresolved. This CDR3 spans 13 amino acids. Trimming took 4 bases from V and 2 from J, leaving 9 bases between them. Germline V lookup: CDR1 SNHLY, CDR2 FYNNEI. The CDR3 DNA reads as TGTGCCAGCAGTGGCCTAGACCCCTACGAGCAGTACGTC. Amino acids: CASSGLDPYEQYV.

This clonotype was found a few times. J is TRBJ2-3 and V is TRBV12-3 or TRBV12-4, with 8 positions matching TRBD1. CDR3 size: 15 residues. The junction had 8 bases not matched to a gene; V was cut back by 6 bases and J by 3 bases. CDR3 loop: CASSPTGDVTDTQYF. The CDR3 region has the DNA TGTGCCAGCAGCCCGACAGGGGATGTGACAGATACGCAGTATTTT.

This clonotype was seen more than once but under ten times. V usage is TRBV11-1 and J usage is TRBJ1-6; tentative D call: TRBD1 (6 bases). This CDR3 has 19 residues. CDR1 and CDR2 (germline): SGHAT, FQDESV (reference sequence). Trimming stripped 5 bases from V and 1 base from J, with 21 bases between. CDR3 nucleotide sequence: TGTGCCAGCAGCCCCGGTTCCGGGGGCACAAGGTCCTATAATTCACCCCTCCACTTT. This translates into CASSPGSGGTRSYNSPLHF.

This clonotype was counted between two and nine times. The genes are TRBV20-1 and TRBJ2-3, with a possible D match to TRBD2 (5 bases). The CDR3 has 15 amino acids. The V and J ends lost 4 bases and 5 bases respectively, with 19 bases between them. From germline, CDR1 is DFQATT and CDR2 SNEGSKA (reference sequence). DNA of the CDR3: TGCAGTGCTACCCCAGGCCCTGGAGAGGGAGATACGCAGTATTTT. Its translation: CSATPGPGEGDTQYF.

This clonotype appeared many times. The chain has TRBV3-1 and TRBJ1-6; D is undetermined. The CDR3 spans 12 residues. V dropped 6 bases and J dropped 8 bases, with 8 bases sitting between them. From germline, CDR1 is LGHDT and CDR2 YNNKEL (reference sequence). CDR3 nucleotides: TGTGCCAGCAGGGGTATAGATTCACCCCTCCACTTT. It codes for CASRGIDSPLHF.

A few counts support this clonotype. V is TRBV29-1 and J is TRBJ2-2, with D perhaps matching TRBD1 (6 bases). The ends were cut back, 6 bases at V and 1 base at J, with 9 bases in the middle. CDR3 length: 13 residues. From germline, CDR1 is SQVTM and CDR2 ANQGSEA. CDR3 DNA sequence: TGCAGCGTCCAGACAGGGAACACCGGGGAGCTGTTTTTT. It is translated as CSVQTGNTGELFF.

The chain employs TRBV7-8 and TRBJ2-3; TRBD2 agrees at 7 bases. Germline lookup yields CDR1 SGHVS and CDR2 FQNEAQ. Trimming at V came to 6 bases and at J to 4 bases, leaving 16 bases not matched to a gene. The CDR3 has 17 residues. Here the CDR3 DNA reads TGTGCCAGCAGGCGCCGGTGGGGGGAGGGAGTCTCAGATACGCAGTATTTT. Translation: CASRRRWGEGVSDTQYF.

This chain joins TRBV7-2 and TRBJ1-1, with no clear D. Germline V gene lookup returns CDR1 SGHTA and CDR2 FQGNSA. V was shortened by 3 bases and J by 2 bases, with 13 bases between the two germline ends. The CDR3 spans 15 residues. The CDR3 sequence is CASSFGSRTNTEAFF. The CDR3 nucleotides read TGTGCCAGCAGCTTTGGCTCCAGGACCAACACTGAAGCTTTCTTT.

This clonotype was seen only a few times. The germline gene is not matched at one end of the junction; a read error may be the cause. The chain employs TRBV6-2 or TRBV6-3 and TRBJ1-1; possible D gene TRBD1, 6 bases. CDR3 size: 15 residues. Germline assignment: CDR1 MNHEY and CDR2 SVGEGT. CDR3 residues: CASSYWNRANNEAFF. CDR3 sequence (DNA): TGTGCCAGCAGTTACTGGAACAGGGCAAACAATGAAGCTTTCTTT.

The rearrangement joins TRBV7-8 to TRBJ2-1, with D tentatively TRBD1 or TRBD2 (7 bases each). Deletions cut 5 bases from V and 9 bases from J, with 20 bases between. This CDR3 contains 15 residues. Germline assignment: CDR1 SGHVS and CDR2 FQNEAQ. The CDR3 reads CASSKTGRGVGEQFF. The DNA for the CDR3 is TGTGCCAGCAGCAAGACAGGGAGGGGAGTGGGTGAGCAGTTCTTC.

A few counts support this clonotype. The V call is TRBV24-1, the J call TRBJ2-1, with 8 bases lining up with TRBD1. CDR3 length: 15 residues. CDR1 is KGHDR and CDR2 is SFDVKD in the germline V gene. V lost 0 bases and J lost 7; bases outside the gene matches: 4. CDR3 bases: TGTGCCACCAGTGATTTGGGACAGGGTAGTAATGAGCAGTTCTTC. Translating gives CATSDLGQGSNEQFF.

This clonotype was recorded a few times. The chain has TRBV20-1 and TRBJ1-2, with no clear D. The CDR3 covers 18 residues. Germline V gives CDR1 DFQATT, CDR2 SNEGSKA (reference sequence). With 6 bases removed from V and 0 bases from J, the gap between germline ends came to 26 bases. CDR3: CSAPATSHRGAANYGYTF. Written as DNA, the CDR3 is TGCAGTGCCCCGGCGACCTCTCATCGGGGAGCTGCTAACTATGGCTACACCTTC.